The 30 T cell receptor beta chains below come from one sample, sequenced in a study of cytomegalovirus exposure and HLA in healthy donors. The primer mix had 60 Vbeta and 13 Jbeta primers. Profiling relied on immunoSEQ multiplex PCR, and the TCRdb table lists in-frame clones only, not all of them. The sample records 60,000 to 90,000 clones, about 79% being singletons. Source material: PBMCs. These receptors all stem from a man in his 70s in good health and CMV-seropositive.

The CDR3 coding sequence is TGCGCCAGCAGCCAAGATCTTTCGAGACAGGGGACAGATACGCAGTATTTT. It translates to CASSQDLSRQGTDTQYF. V gene TRBV4-3 combines with J gene TRBJ2-3; TRBD1 agrees at 8 bases. This CDR3 region has 17 residues. The V gene's germline CDR1 is LGHNA and CDR2 YSLEER. V lost 0 bases and J lost 3; bases outside the gene matches: 8.

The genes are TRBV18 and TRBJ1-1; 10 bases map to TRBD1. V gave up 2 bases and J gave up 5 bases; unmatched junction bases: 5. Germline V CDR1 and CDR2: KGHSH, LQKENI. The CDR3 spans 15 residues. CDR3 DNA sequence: TGTGCCAGCTCACCAAACGGACAGGGGGGGACTGAAGCTTTCTTT. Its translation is CASSPNGQGGTEAFF.

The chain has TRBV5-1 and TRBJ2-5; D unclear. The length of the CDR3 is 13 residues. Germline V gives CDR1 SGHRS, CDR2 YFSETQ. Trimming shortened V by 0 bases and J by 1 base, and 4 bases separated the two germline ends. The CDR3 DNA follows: TGCGCCAGCAGCTTGGACAGCCAAGAGACCCAGTACTTC. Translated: CASSLDSQETQYF. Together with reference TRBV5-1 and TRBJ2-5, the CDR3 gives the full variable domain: KAGVTQTPRYLIKTRGQQVTLSCSPISGHRSVSWYQQTPGQGLQFLFEYFSETQRNKGNFPGRFSGRQFSNSRSEMNVSTLELGDSALYLCASSLDSQETQYFGPGTRLLVL.

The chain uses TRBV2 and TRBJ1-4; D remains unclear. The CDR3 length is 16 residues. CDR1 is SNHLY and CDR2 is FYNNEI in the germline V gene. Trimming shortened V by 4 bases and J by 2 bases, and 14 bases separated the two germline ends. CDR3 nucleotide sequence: TGTGCCAGCAGTGCCTTAGAAGTATATACTAATGAAAAACTGTTTTTT. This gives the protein CASSALEVYTNEKLFF.

The CDR3 spells CASSRGTSRAAGRSQETQYF. CDR3 coding DNA: TGCGCCAGCAGTCGTGGGACTTCTAGGGCGGCGGGAAGGAGCCAAGAGACCCAGTACTTC. This chain connects TRBV10-1 to TRBJ2-5, with a possible D match to TRBD2 (6 bases). Germline CDR1 is WNHNN and CDR2 is SYGVQD (reference sequence). CDR3 length: 20 residues. V lost 5 bases and J 1 base, leaving 29 bases between the germline ends.

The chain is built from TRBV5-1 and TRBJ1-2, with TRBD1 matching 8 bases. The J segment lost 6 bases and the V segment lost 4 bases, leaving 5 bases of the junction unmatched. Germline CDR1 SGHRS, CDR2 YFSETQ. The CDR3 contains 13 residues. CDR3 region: CASSQGTGDGYTF. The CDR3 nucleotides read TGCGCCAGCAGCCAAGGGACAGGCGATGGCTACACCTTC.

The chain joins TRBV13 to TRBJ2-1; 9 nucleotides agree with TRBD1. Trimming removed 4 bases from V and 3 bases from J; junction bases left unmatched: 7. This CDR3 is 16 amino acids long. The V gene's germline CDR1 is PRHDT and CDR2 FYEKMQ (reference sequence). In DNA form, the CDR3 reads TGTGCCAGCAGCTCCAAGACAGGGGGTTTCTACAATGAGCAGTTCTTC. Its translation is CASSSKTGGFYNEQFF.

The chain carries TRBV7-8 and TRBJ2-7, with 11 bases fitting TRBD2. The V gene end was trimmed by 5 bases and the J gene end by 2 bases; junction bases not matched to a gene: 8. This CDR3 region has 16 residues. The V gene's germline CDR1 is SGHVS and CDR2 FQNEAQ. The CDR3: CASSPSLAGGTYEQYF. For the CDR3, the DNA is TGTGCCAGCAGCCCGTCTCTAGCGGGAGGAACCTACGAGCAGTACTTC.

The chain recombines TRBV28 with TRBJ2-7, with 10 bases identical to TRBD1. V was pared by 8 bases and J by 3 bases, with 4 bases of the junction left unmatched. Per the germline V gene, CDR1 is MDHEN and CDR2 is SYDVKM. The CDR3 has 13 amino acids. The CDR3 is CASRRTGGYEQYF. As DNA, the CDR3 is TGTGCCAGCCGTCGGACAGGGGGCTACGAGCAGTACTTC. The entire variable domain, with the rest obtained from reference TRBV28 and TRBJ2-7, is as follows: DVKVTQSSRYLVKRTGEKVFLECVQDMDHENMFWYRQDPGLGLRLIYFSYDVKMKEKGDIPEGYSVSREKKERFSLILESASTNQTSMYLCASRRTGGYEQYFGPGTRLTVT.

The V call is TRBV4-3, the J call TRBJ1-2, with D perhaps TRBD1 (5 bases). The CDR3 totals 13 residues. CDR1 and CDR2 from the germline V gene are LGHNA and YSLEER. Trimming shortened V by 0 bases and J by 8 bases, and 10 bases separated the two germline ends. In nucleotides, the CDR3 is TGCGCCAGCAGCCAAGATGGGGCACAGGGCTACACCTTC. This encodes CASSQDGAQGYTF.

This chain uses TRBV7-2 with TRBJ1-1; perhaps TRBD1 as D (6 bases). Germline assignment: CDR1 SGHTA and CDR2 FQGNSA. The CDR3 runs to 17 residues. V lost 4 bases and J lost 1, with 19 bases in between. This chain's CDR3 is CASSYLGPTGWNTEAFF. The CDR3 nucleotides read TGTGCCAGCAGCTACCTAGGGCCCACAGGGTGGAACACTGAAGCTTTCTTT.

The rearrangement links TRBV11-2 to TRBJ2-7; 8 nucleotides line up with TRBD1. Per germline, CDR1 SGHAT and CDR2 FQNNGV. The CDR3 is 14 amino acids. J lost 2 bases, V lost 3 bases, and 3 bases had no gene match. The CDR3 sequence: CASSFGQGTYEQYF. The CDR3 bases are TGTGCCAGCAGCTTCGGACAGGGAACCTACGAGCAGTACTTC.

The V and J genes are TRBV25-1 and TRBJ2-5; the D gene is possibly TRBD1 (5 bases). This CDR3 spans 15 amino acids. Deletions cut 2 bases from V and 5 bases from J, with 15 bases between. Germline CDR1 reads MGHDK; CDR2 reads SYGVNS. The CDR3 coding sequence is TGTGCCAGCAGTGAAGGTGTCGTTAGGGGCGAGACCCAGTACTTC. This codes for CASSEGVVRGETQYF.

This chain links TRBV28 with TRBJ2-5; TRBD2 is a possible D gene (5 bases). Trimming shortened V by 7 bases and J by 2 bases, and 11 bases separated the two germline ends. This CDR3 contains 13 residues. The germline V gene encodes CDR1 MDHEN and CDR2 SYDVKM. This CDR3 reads CASILGGQETQYF. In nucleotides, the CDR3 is TGTGCCAGCATCCTAGGAGGACAAGAGACCCAGTACTTC.

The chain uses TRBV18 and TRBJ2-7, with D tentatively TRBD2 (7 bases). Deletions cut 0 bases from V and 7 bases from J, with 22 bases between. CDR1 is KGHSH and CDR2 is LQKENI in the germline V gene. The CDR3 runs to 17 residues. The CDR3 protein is CASSPPGAPAGAGEQYF. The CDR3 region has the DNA TGTGCCAGCTCACCACCGGGGGCGCCGGCGGGGGCTGGGGAGCAGTACTTC.

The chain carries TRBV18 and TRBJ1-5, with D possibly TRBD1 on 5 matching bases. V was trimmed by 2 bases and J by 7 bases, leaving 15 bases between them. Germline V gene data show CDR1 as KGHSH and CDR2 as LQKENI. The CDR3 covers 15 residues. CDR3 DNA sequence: TGTGCCAGCTCACCAGACAGTAGTACGGACCAGCCCCAGCATTTT. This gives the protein CASSPDSSTDQPQHF.

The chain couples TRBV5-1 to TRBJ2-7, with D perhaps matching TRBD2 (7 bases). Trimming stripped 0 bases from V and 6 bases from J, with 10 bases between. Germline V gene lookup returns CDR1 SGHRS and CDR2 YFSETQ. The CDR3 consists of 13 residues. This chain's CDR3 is CASSLEGGVEQYF. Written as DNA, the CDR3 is TGCGCCAGCAGCTTGGAGGGGGGGGTCGAGCAGTACTTC.

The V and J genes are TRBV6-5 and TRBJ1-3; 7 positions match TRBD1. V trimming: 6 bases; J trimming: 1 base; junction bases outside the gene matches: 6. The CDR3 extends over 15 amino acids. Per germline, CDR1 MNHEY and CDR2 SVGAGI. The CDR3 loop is CASRDGTVSGNTIYF. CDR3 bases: TGTGCCAGCAGGGACGGGACAGTGTCTGGAAACACCATATATTTT.

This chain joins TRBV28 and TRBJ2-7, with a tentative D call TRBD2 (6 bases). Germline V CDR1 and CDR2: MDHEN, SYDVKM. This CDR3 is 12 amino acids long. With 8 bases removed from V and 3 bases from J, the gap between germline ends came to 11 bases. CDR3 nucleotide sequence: TGTGCCAGCGGAGACGGGAGCTACGAGCAGTACTTC. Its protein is CASGDGSYEQYF.

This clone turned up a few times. The DNA for the CDR3 is TGTGCCAGCAGCCCGGGACAATCTTACGCGAACACCGGGGAGCTGTTTTTT. Protein: CASSPGQSYANTGELFF. V and J are TRBV2 and TRBJ2-2; weak D call: TRBD1 (6 bases). Trimming shortened V by 6 bases and J by 0 bases, and 17 bases separated the two germline ends. The CDR3 is made up of 17 amino acids. Germline V gives CDR1 SNHLY, CDR2 FYNNEI.

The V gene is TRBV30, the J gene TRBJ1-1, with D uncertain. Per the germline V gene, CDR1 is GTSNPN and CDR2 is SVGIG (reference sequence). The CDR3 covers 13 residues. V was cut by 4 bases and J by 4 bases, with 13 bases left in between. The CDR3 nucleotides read TGTGCCTGGAACCGGGAGGGAGGCACTGAAGCTTTCTTT. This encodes CAWNREGGTEAFF.

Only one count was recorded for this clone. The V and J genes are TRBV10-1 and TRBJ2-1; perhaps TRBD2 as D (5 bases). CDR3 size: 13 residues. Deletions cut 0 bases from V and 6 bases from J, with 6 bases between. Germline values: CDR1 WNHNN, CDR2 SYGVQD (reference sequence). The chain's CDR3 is CASSESGLNEQFF. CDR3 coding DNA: TGCGCCAGCAGTGAGTCAGGACTCAATGAGCAGTTCTTC.

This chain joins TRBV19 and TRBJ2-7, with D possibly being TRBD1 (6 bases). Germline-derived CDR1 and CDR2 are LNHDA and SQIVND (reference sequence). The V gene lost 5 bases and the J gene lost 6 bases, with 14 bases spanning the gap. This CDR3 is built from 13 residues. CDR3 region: CASSRNRAGEQYF. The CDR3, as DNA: TGTGCCAGTAGTCGGAACAGGGCGGGCGAGCAGTACTTC.

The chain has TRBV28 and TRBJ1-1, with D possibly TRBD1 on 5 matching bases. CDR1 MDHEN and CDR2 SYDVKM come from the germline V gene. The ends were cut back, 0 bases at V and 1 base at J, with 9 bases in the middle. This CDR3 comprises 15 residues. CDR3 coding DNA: TGTGCCAGCAGTTTATGGGACACTAAGAACACTGAAGCTTTCTTT. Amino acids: CASSLWDTKNTEAFF.

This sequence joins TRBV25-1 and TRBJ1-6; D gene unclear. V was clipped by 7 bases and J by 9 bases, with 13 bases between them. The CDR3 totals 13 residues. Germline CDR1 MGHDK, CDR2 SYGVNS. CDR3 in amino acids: CASKFGLASPLHF. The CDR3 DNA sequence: TGTGCCAGCAAATTTGGTTTAGCTTCACCCCTCCACTTT.

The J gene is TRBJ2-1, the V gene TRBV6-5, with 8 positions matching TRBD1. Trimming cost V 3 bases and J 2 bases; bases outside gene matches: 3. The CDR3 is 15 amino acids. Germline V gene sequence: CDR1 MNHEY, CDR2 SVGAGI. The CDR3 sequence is CASSYDRGPYNEQFF. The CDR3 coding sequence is TGTGCCAGCAGTTATGACAGGGGACCCTACAATGAGCAGTTCTTC.

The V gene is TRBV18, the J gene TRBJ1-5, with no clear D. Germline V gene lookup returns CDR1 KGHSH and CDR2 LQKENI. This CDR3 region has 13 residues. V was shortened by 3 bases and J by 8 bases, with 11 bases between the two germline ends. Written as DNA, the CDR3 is TGTGCCAGCTCACCTTTGAGGGAGGAGCCCCAGCATTTT. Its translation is CASSPLREEPQHF. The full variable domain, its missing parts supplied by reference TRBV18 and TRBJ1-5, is NAGVMQNPRHLVRRRGQEARLRCSPMKGHSHVYWYRQLPEEGLKFMVYLQKENIIDESGMPKERFSAEFPKEGPSILRIQQVVRGDSAAYFCASSPLREEPQHFGDGTRLSIL.

CDR3 protein: CASSISWRNTEAFF. The CDR3 DNA reads as TGTGCCAGCAGCATTAGCTGGAGGAACACTGAAGCTTTCTTT. The V call is TRBV9, the J call TRBJ1-1, with D unclear. V was cut by 4 bases and J by 1 base, with 11 bases left in between. The CDR3 is 14 residues long. CDR1 SGDLS and CDR2 YYNGEE come from the germline V gene.

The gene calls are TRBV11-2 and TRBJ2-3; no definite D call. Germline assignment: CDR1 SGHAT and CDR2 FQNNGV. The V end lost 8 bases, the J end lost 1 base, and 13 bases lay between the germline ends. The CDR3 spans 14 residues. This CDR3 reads CASEARPGTDTQYF. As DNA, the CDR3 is TGTGCCAGCGAAGCGCGGCCCGGCACAGATACGCAGTATTTT.

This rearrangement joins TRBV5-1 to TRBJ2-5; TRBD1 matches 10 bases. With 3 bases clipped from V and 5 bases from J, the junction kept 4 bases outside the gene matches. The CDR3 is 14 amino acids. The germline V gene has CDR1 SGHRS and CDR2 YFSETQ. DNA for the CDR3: TGCGCCAGCAGCTATGGGACAGGGGATGAGACCCAGTACTTC. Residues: CASSYGTGDETQYF.